The 7 T cell receptor beta chains listed next were all sequenced from one sample in a study of blood T cell repertoires in COVID-19. Sequencing used immunoSEQ multiplex PCR; TCRdb keeps in-frame clones, though not all of them. The top ten hold under 12% of the sample, which has roughly 200,000 clones, approximately 81% seen once. Sequencing used peripheral blood. The receptors were gathered from a woman of 80 years or more with COVID-19, enrolled during active disease.

This chain links TRBV7-2 with TRBJ2-1, with D perhaps matching TRBD2 (6 bases). Between the trimmed V and J ends, which lost 8 bases and 10 bases, there was a span of 12 bases. This CDR3 region has 11 residues. CDR1 and CDR2 (germline): SGHTA, FQGNSA. The CDR3 sequence is CASGSAGEQFF. The CDR3 DNA sequence: TGTGCCAGCGGGTCAGCGGGCGAGCAGTTCTTC.

The rearrangement uses TRBV19 and TRBJ1-2; D is possibly TRBD1 (6 bases). This CDR3 region has 13 residues. The ends were cut back, 7 bases at V and 2 bases at J, with 11 bases in the middle. The V gene's germline CDR1 is LNHDA and CDR2 SQIVND (reference sequence). CDR3 nucleotides: TGTGCCAGTACCCGGACAGCGAACTATGGCTACACCTTC. Translating it yields CASTRTANYGYTF.

The rearrangement links TRBV5-1 to TRBJ2-7, with 10 nucleotides matching TRBD1. The trim removed 7 bases at V and 9 bases at J, leaving 7 bases unmatched. The CDR3 spans 12 residues. CDR1 is SGHRS and CDR2 is YFSETQ in the germline V gene. CDR3 loop: CASGTGDAGQYF. CDR3 in DNA: TGCGCCAGCGGGACAGGGGATGCGGGGCAGTACTTC.

The rearrangement uses TRBV9 and TRBJ2-3; 13 bases line up with TRBD2. J was trimmed by 3 bases and V by 7 bases; bases with no gene match: 5. The V gene's germline CDR1 is SGDLS and CDR2 YYNGEE. The CDR3 is 15 amino acids. The CDR3 coding sequence is TGTGCCAGCTCTCGGACTAGCGGGGGTACAGATACGCAGTATTTT. Protein: CASSRTSGGTDTQYF. Complete variable domain (other parts from reference TRBV9 and TRBJ2-3): DSGVTQTPKHLITATGQRVTLRCSPRSGDLSVYWYQQSLDQGLQFLIQYYNGEERAKGNILERFSAQQFPDLHSELNLSSLELGDSALYFCASSRTSGGTDTQYFGPGTRLTVL.

The CDR3 sequence: CASSWGGVYYNEQFF. For the CDR3, the DNA is TGTGCCAGCAGTTGGGGCGGAGTGTACTACAATGAGCAGTTCTTC. The V and J genes are TRBV6-5 and TRBJ2-1; D possibly corresponds to TRBD1 (5 bases). Germline V CDR1 and CDR2: MNHEY, SVGAGI. V lost 4 bases and J lost 3, with 13 bases in between. The CDR3 loop spans 15 amino acids.

In this sample, this clone turned up once. This chain joins TRBV27 and TRBJ1-2; no clear D. Germline-derived CDR1 and CDR2 are MNHEY and SMNVEV (reference sequence). V dropped 2 bases and J dropped 4 bases, with 14 bases sitting between them. The CDR3 loop spans 15 amino acids. The CDR3 region is CASSLEASGRYGYTF. In nucleotides, the CDR3 is TGTGCCAGCAGTTTAGAAGCTAGCGGACGCTATGGCTACACCTTC.

For the CDR3, the DNA is TGTGCCAGCAGTTTATTGAAGCTGGAGGGCTACACCTTC. Its translation is CASSLLKLEGYTF. The V and J genes are TRBV28 and TRBJ1-2; no definite D call. Germline V gene data show CDR1 as MDHEN and CDR2 as SYDVKM. The V gene lost 1 base and the J gene lost 8 bases, with 11 bases spanning the gap. The CDR3 spans 13 residues.